This T cell receptor beta chain came from a study of a mutant IDH1 vaccine in newly diagnosed glioma. The time point here: week 5, during vaccination. The content of each vaccine dose was 300 ug of mutant IDH1 20-mer peptide, and topical imiquimod accompanied it. As to this clone: Its antigen is unidentified.

TCRdb keeps only in-frame clones here, not all; method: immunoSEQ multiplex PCR. The table shows fewer than 100,000 clones, with roughly nine tenths occurring only once. The V end lost 8 bases, the J end lost 6 bases, and 22 bases lay between the germline ends. Germline lookup yields CDR1 MNHNY and CDR2 SVGAGI (reference sequence). This CDR3 spans 15 amino acids. The TCR sequence derives from a woman in her forties or fifties with glioma. The rearrangement links TRBV6-6 to TRBJ1-1, with D possibly matching TRBD1 (5 bases). The input for sequencing was PBMCs, taken from a glioma patient whose treatment included an IDH1 peptide vaccine. The CDR3 is CASSTRGLDGAEAFF. The CDR3 DNA reads TGTGCCAGCTCAACGAGGGGATTGGATGGAGCTGAAGCTTTCTTT.